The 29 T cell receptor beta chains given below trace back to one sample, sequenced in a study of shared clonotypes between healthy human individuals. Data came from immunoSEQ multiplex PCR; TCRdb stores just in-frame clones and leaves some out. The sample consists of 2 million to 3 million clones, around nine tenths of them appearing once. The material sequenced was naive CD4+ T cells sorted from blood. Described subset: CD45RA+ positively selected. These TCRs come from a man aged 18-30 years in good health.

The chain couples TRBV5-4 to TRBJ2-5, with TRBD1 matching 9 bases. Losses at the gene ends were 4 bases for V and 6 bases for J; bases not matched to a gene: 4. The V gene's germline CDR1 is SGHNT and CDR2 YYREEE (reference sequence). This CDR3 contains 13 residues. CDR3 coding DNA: TGTGCCAGCAGCCAGGACAGGGGACAGACCCAGTACTTC. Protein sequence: CASSQDRGQTQYF. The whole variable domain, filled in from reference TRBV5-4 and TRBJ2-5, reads ETGVTQSPTHLIKTRGQQVTLRCSSQSGHNTVSWYQQALGQGPQFIFQYYREEENGRGNFPPRFSGLQFPNYSSELNVNALELDDSALYLCASSQDRGQTQYFGPGTRLLVL.

The CDR3 loop is CASSPGPAMNEQFF. Here the CDR3 DNA reads TGCGCCAGCAGCCCGGGTCCAGCGATGAATGAGCAGTTCTTC. The rearrangement joins TRBV10-1 to TRBJ2-1, with unresolved D. Germline V gene lookup returns CDR1 WNHNN and CDR2 SYGVQD (reference sequence). V was cut by 6 bases and J by 7 bases, with 16 bases left in between. The CDR3 runs to 14 residues.

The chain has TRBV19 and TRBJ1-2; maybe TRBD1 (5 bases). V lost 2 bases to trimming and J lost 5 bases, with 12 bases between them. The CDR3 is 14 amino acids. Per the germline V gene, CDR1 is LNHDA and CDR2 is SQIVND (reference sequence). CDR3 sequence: CASSISQGPYGYTF. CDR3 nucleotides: TGTGCCAGTAGTATATCCCAGGGACCTTATGGCTACACCTTC.

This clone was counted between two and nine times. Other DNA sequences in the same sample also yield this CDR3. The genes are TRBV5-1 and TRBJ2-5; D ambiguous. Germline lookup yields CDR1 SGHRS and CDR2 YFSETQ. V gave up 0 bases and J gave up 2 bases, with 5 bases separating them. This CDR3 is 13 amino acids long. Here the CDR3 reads CASSLVGQETQYF. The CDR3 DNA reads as TGCGCCAGCAGCTTGGTGGGACAAGAGACCCAGTACTTC.

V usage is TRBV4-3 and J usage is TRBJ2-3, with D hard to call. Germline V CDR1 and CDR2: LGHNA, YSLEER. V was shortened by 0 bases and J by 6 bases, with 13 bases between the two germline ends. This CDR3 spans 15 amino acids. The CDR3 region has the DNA TGCGCCAGCAGCCAAGAGGGGTCCTCGATCGATACGCAGTATTTT. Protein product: CASSQEGSSIDTQYF.

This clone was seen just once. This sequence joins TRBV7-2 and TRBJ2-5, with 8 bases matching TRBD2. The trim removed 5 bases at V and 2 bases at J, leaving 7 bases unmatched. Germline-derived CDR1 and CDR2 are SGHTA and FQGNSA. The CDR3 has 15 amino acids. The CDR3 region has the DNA TGTGCCAGCAGCCAATTAGCGGGGATACAAGAGACCCAGTACTTC. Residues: CASSQLAGIQETQYF.

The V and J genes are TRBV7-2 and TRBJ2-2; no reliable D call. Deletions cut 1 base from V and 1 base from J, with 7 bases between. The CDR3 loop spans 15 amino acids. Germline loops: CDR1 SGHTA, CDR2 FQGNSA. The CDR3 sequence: CASSLVGMNTGELFF. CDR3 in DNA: TGTGCCAGCAGCTTAGTAGGGATGAACACCGGGGAGCTGTTTTTT.

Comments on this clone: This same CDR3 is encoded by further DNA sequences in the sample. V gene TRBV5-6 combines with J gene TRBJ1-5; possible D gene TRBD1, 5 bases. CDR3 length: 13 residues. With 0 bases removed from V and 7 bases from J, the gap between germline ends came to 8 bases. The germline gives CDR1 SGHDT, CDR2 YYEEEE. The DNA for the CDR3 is TGTGCCAGCAGCTTGGCTGGGGGACAGCCCCAGCATTTT. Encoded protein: CASSLAGGQPQHF.

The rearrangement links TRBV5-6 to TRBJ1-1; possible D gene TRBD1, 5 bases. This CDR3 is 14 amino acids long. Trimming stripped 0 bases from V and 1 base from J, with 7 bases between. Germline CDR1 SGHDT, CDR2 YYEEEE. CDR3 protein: CASSLGGSNTEAFF. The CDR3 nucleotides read TGTGCCAGCAGCTTGGGGGGCTCGAACACTGAAGCTTTCTTT.

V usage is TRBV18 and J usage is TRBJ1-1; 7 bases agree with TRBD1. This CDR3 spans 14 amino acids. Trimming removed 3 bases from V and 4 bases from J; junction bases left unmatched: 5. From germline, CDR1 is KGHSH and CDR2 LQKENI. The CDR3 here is CASSPTEGATEAFF. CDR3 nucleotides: TGTGCCAGCTCACCCACAGAGGGGGCCACTGAAGCTTTCTTT.

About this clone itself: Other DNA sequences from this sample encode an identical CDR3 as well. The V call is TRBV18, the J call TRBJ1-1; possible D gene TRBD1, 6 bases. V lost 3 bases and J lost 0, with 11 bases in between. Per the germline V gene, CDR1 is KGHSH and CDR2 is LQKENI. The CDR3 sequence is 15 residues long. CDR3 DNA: TGTGCCAGCTCACCTGGGGGGCCTATGAACACTGAAGCTTTCTTT. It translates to CASSPGGPMNTEAFF.

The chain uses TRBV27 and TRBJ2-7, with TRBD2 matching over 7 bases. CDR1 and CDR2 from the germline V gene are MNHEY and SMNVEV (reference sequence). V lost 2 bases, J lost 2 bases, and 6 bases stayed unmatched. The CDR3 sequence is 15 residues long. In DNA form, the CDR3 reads TGTGCCAGCAGTTTAAATGGGGGGGGGACCTACGAGCAGTACTTC. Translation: CASSLNGGGTYEQYF.

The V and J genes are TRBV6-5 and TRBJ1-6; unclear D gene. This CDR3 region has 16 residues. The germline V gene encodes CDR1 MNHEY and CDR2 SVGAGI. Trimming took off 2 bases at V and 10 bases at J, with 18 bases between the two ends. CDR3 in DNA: TGTGCCAGCAGTTACCTTGGACGTATCGAGGACTCACCCCTCCACTTT. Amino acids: CASSYLGRIEDSPLHF.

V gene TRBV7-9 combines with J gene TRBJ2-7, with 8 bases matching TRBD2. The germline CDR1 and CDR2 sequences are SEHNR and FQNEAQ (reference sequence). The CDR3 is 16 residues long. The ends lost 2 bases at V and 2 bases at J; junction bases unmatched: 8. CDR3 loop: CASSLRGGIGTYEQYF. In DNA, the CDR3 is TGTGCCAGCAGCTTACGGGGGGGCATTGGGACCTACGAGCAGTACTTC.

The CDR3 sequence: CASNEGWGTEAFF. For the CDR3, the DNA is TGTGCCAGTAACGAGGGCTGGGGCACTGAAGCTTTCTTT. V usage is TRBV19 and J usage is TRBJ1-1; no clear D gene. Germline-derived CDR1 and CDR2 are LNHDA and SQIVND (reference sequence). CDR3 length: 13 residues. Trimming removed 7 bases at V and 4 bases at J, with 13 bases between.

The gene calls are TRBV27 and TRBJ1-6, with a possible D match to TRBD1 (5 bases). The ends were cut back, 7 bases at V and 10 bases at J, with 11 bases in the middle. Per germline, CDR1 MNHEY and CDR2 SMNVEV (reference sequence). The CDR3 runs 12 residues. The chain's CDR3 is CASTRSGSPLHF. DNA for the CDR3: TGTGCCAGCACCCGATCAGGGTCACCCCTCCACTTT.

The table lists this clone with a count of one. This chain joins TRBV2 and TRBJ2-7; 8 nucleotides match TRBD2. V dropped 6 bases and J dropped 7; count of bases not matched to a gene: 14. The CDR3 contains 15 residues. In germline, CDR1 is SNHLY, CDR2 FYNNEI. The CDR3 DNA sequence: TGTGCCAGCAGAAAACTAGCGGCCCCCTCGGGGGAGCAGTACTTC. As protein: CASRKLAAPSGEQYF.

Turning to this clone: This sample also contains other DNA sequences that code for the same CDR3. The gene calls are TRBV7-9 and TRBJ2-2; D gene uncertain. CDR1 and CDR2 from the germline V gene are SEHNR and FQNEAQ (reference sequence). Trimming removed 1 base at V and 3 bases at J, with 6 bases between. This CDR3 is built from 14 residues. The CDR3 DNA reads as TGTGCCAGCAGCTTAGGGGGATACACCGGGGAGCTGTTTTTT. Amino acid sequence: CASSLGGYTGELFF.

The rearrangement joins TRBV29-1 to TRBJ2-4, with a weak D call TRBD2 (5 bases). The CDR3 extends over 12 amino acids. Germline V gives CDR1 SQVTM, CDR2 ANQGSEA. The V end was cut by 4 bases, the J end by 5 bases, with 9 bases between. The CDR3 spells CSVARVENIQYF. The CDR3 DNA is TGCAGCGTTGCGCGGGTGGAAAACATTCAGTACTTC.

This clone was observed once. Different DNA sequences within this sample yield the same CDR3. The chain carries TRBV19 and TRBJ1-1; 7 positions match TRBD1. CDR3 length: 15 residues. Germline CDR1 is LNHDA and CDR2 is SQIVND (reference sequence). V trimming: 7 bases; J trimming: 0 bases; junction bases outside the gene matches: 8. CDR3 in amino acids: CASTPLGGMNTEAFF. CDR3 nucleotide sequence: TGTGCCAGTACTCCCCTAGGGGGCATGAACACTGAAGCTTTCTTT.

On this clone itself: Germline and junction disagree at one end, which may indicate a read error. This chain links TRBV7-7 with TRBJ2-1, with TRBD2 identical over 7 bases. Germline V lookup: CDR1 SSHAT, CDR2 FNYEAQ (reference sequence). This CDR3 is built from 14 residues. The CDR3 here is CASSPLAAYNEQFF. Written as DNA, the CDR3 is TGTGCTAGCAGTCCCCTAGCGGCCTACAATGAGCAGTTCTTC.

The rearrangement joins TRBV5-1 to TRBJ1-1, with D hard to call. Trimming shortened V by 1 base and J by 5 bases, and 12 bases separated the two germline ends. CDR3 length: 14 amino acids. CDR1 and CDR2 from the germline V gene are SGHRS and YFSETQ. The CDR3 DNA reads TGCGCCAGCAGCTTGAGCGTTGAGGGAACTGAAGCTTTCTTT. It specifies CASSLSVEGTEAFF.

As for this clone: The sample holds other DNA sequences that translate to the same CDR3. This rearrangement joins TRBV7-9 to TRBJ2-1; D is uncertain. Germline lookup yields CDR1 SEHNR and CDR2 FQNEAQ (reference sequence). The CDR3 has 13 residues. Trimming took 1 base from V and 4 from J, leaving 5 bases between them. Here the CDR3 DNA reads TGTGCCAGCAGCTTAGTCGGATACAATGAGCAGTTCTTC. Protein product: CASSLVGYNEQFF.

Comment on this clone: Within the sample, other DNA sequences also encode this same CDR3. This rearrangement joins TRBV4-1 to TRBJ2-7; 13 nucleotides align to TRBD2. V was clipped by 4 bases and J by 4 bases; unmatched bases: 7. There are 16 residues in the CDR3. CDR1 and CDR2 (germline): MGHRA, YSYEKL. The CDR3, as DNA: TGCGCCAGCAGCCCCAGGACTAGCGGGAGTGTTTACGAGCAGTACTTC. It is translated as CASSPRTSGSVYEQYF.

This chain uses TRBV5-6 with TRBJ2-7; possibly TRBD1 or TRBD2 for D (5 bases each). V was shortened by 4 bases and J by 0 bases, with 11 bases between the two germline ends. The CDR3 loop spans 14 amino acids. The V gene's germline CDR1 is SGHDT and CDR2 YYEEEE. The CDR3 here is CASSRGGTSYEQYF. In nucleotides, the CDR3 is TGTGCCAGCAGCAGAGGTGGGACCTCCTACGAGCAGTACTTC. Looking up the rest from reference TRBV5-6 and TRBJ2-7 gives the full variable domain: DAGVTQSPTHLIKTRGQQVTLRCSPKSGHDTVSWYQQALGQGPQFIFQYYEEEERQRGNFPDRFSGHQFPNYSSELNVNALLLGDSALYLCASSRGGTSYEQYFGPGTRLTVT.

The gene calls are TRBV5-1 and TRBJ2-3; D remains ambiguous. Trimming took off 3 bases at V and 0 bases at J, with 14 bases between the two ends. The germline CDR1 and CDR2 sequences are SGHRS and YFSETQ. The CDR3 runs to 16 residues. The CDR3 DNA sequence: TGCGCCAGCAGCTCCGCCGCGGCACAGAGCACAGATACGCAGTATTTT. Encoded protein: CASSSAAAQSTDTQYF.

DNA for the CDR3: TGTGCCAGCAGTGAGAGGGGAGGACTTAGCAATCAGCCCCAGCATTTT. Translation gives CASSERGGLSNQPQHF. The rearrangement links TRBV2 to TRBJ1-5; tentatively, D is TRBD1 (5 bases). The CDR3 contains 16 residues. V shed 3 bases and J shed 0 bases, with 12 bases lying between them. CDR1 and CDR2 (germline): SNHLY, FYNNEI.

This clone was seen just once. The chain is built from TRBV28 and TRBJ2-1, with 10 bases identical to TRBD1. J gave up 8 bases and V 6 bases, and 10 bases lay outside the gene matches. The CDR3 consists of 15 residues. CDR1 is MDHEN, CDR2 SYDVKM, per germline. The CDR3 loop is CASRTIRQGAYEQFF. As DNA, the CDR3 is TGTGCCAGCAGGACCATCCGACAGGGGGCCTATGAGCAGTTCTTC.

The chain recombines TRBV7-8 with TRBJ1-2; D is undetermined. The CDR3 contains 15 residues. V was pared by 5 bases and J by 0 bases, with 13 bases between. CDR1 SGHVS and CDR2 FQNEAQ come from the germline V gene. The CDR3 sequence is CASSRWRDPNYGYTF. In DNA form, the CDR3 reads TGTGCCAGCAGCCGCTGGCGGGATCCTAACTATGGCTACACCTTC. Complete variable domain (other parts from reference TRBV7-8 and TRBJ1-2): GAGVSQSPRYKVAKRGQDVALRCDPISGHVSLFWYQQALGQGPEFLTYFQNEAQLDKSGLPSDRFFAERPEGSVSTLKIQRTQQEDSAVYLCASSRWRDPNYGYTFGSGTRLTVV.